This TCR beta chain comes out of a study of CD8 T cells in ankylosing spondylitis. Overall study results and limits: A number of the motif variants had already been described in reactive arthritis synovial fluid and blood. Ankylosing spondylitis blood appeared to carry a characteristic TCR beta motif of roughly 8 highly homologous variants.

Germline CDR1 and CDR2: MNHEY and SVGAGI. V was clipped by 2 bases and J by 8 bases, with 15 bases between them. This CDR3 spans 14 amino acids. Points on this clonotype: The antigen is undetermined.

It was by quantitative 5'-RACE with molecular barcodes that TCR beta libraries were made. TCRdb redid the calling of the 5' RACE reads with MiXCR, one entry per CDR3 protein. The sample shows some 130,000 distinct CDR3 sequences, more than 15% of them seen only once. This receptor was identified in a male donor with ankylosing spondylitis. The chain joins TRBV6-5 to TRBJ1-2; possible D gene TRBD1, 5 bases. Sequencing input: blood, either unsorted or a sorted T cell fraction (not recorded which). The CDR3 loop is CASSYRRDWSGYTF. The DNA for the CDR3 is TGTGCCAGCAGTTACCGCAGGGATTGGAGCGGCTACACCTTC.